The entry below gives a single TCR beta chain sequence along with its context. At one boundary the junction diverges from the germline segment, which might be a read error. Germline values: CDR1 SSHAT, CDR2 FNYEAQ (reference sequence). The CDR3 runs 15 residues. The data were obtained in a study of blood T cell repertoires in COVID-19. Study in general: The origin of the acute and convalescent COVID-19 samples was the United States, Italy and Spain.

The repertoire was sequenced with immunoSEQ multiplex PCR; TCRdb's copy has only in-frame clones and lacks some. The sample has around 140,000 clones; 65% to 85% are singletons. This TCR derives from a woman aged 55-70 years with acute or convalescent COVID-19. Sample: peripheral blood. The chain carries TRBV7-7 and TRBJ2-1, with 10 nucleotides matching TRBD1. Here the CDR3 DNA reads TGTGCTAGCAGCTTAGCGGAGGGACAGGGGTATGAGCAGTTCTTC. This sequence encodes CASSLAEGQGYEQFF.